Each of the 27 T cell receptor beta chains below was sequenced from the same sample in a study of regulatory T cells in long-lasting Graves disease. Time point of the sample: persistent/refractory GD, antithyroid drugs over 5 years with positive TRAb. Scientists built the TCR library using RNA that was extracted from PBMCs. Arm-PCR of CDR3 regions and iRepertoire HTBI primers were the basis on which TCR beta libraries were built. MiXCR was run by TCRdb on the multiplex PCR reads, yielding one entry per CDR3 protein. The table shows 400,000 to 500,000 distinct CDR3 sequences, with about 21% occurring only once. This specimen was peripheral blood mononuclear cells (PBMCs), taken when the disease was refractory, from a patient treated with antithyroid drugs. These TCRs come from a female donor with Graves disease.

This chain links TRBV7-8 with TRBJ2-7; possibly TRBD1 for D (6 bases). Germline V gene data show CDR1 as SGHVS and CDR2 as FQNEAQ. The CDR3 is 16 residues long. V was cut by 3 bases and J by 2 bases, with 17 bases left in between. The CDR3 is CASSFTSNRVTYEQYF. The CDR3 DNA reads TGTGCCAGCAGCTTTACCTCGAACAGGGTAACCTACGAGCAGTACTTC.

In its sample, this clonotype was seen many times. The J gene is TRBJ2-7, the V gene TRBV6-1; 10 bases match TRBD1. J gave up 5 bases and V 4 bases, and 5 bases lay outside the gene matches. The CDR3 is 14 residues long. The germline V gene encodes CDR1 MNHNS and CDR2 SASEGT. The CDR3 protein is CASSAVGQGNEQYF. The DNA for the CDR3 is TGTGCCAGCAGTGCGGTGGGACAGGGGAACGAGCAGTACTTC.

The V call is TRBV9, the J call TRBJ1-2, with unresolved D. The ends were cut back, 4 bases at V and 0 bases at J, with 13 bases in the middle. Germline V lookup: CDR1 SGDLS, CDR2 YYNGEE. CDR3 length equals 15 residues. The CDR3 reads CASSPSAAANYGYTF. CDR3 nucleotide sequence: TGTGCCAGCAGCCCCTCGGCCGCGGCTAACTATGGCTACACCTTC.

This clonotype showed up many times. The genes are TRBV28 and TRBJ1-4; D call uncertain. Germline CDR1 is MDHEN and CDR2 is SYDVKM. The length of the CDR3 is 15 residues. The V and J ends lost 6 bases and 11 bases respectively, with 22 bases between them. The CDR3, as DNA: TGTGCCAGCAGCCTGACTCTTGGGTTTCGTGGGAAACTGTTTTTT. Protein sequence: CASSLTLGFRGKLFF.

This clonotype was picked up many times. The chain carries TRBV2 and TRBJ2-2, with 7 bases identical to TRBD1. This CDR3 spans 13 amino acids. The germline V gene encodes CDR1 SNHLY and CDR2 FYNNEI. V was clipped by 10 bases and J by 2 bases; unmatched bases: 4. The CDR3: CAIRTGNTGELFF. For the CDR3, the DNA is TGTGCCATAAGGACAGGAAACACCGGGGAGCTGTTTTTT.

This clonotype has at least ten counts. V gene TRBV2 combines with J gene TRBJ2-2, with 7 bases lining up with TRBD2. The germline V gene encodes CDR1 SNHLY and CDR2 FYNNEI. Trimming took 3 bases from V and 2 from J; bases not matched to a gene: 3. The CDR3 runs to 15 residues. The CDR3, as DNA: TGTGCCAGCAGTGAGCGGGAGTTAAACACCGGGGAGCTGTTTTTT. Translating gives CASSERELNTGELFF.

The V and J genes are TRBV7-9 and TRBJ2-7, with D perhaps matching TRBD1 or TRBD2 (5 bases each). Germline V gives CDR1 SEHNR, CDR2 FQNEAQ (reference sequence). Between the trimmed V and J ends, which lost 7 bases and 6 bases, there was a span of 16 bases. The CDR3 sequence is 13 residues long. The CDR3 loop is CASTTPLGGEQYF. CDR3 nucleotide sequence: TGTGCCAGCACCACCCCCCTTGGGGGCGAGCAGTACTTC.

V is TRBV28 and J is TRBJ2-3, with D hard to call. CDR3 size: 15 residues. CDR1 is MDHEN and CDR2 is SYDVKM in the germline V gene. The ends were cut back, 8 bases at V and 2 bases at J, with 17 bases in the middle. CDR3 sequence reads: CASVPSGSYTDTQYF. The CDR3 DNA sequence: TGTGCCAGCGTCCCCTCGGGTTCCTACACAGATACGCAGTATTTT.

The chain is built from TRBV6-1 and TRBJ2-7; the match to TRBD1 covers 7 bases. This CDR3 is built from 14 residues. CDR1 is MNHNS, CDR2 SASEGT, per germline. Trimming took 5 bases from V and 5 from J; bases not matched to a gene: 9. CDR3 in DNA: TGTGCCAGCAGTCGAGACAGGGTAGCCCACGAGCAGTACTTC. It yields the protein CASSRDRVAHEQYF.

The chain recombines TRBV28 with TRBJ2-7; 7 bases fit TRBD2. The trim removed 3 bases at V and 0 bases at J, leaving 8 bases unmatched. There are 16 residues in the CDR3. Germline loops: CDR1 MDHEN, CDR2 SYDVKM. Written as DNA, the CDR3 is TGTGCCAGCAGTTTTGCCGGAGCGGGGAGCTCCTACGAGCAGTACTTC. It codes for CASSFAGAGSSYEQYF. Supplemented by reference TRBV28 and TRBJ2-7, the full variable domain reads DVKVTQSSRYLVKRTGEKVFLECVQDMDHENMFWYRQDPGLGLRLIYFSYDVKMKEKGDIPEGYSVSREKKERFSLILESASTNQTSMYLCASSFAGAGSSYEQYFGPGTRLTVT.

This clonotype has a count of ten or more. The chain recombines TRBV12-3 or TRBV12-4 with TRBJ2-2; TRBD2 agrees at 11 bases. Germline trimming cut 3 bases from V and 0 bases from J; bases unmatched to any gene: 9. This CDR3 has 19 amino acids. CDR3 residues: CASSFQLRTSGPNTGELFF. The CDR3 DNA sequence: TGTGCCAGCAGTTTCCAGCTCCGGACTAGCGGGCCGAACACCGGGGAGCTGTTTTTT.

This chain connects TRBV29-1 to TRBJ1-4; D may be TRBD1 (5 bases). Trimming removed 7 bases at V and 8 bases at J, with 20 bases between. The CDR3 is made up of 14 amino acids. Germline V gene sequence: CDR1 SQVTM, CDR2 ANQGSEA. CDR3 sequence: CSAKAGSGPEKLFF. CDR3 in DNA: TGCAGCGCCAAAGCGGGGTCAGGGCCCGAAAAACTGTTTTTT.

This clonotype has ten or more counts. DNA for the CDR3: TGTGCCTGGAGTGCCTGGGACGGACCTTATCAGCCCCAGCATTTT. It translates to CAWSAWDGPYQPQHF. The V call is TRBV30, the J call TRBJ1-5, with a weak D call TRBD1 (5 bases). This CDR3 region has 15 residues. Looked up from germline, CDR1 is GTSNPN and CDR2 is SVGIG (reference sequence). V was pared by 1 base and J by 5 bases, with 15 bases between.

In its sample, this clonotype was seen once. The CDR3 does not end in the conserved phenylalanine or tryptophan, so this is likely a read error. This chain uses TRBV28 with TRBJ2-7, with D hard to call. Trimming took 2 bases from V and 5 from J, leaving 10 bases between them. The CDR3 is made up of 13 amino acids. From germline, CDR1 is MDHEN and CDR2 SYDVKM. CDR3 sequence (DNA): TGTGCCAGCAGTTTACTGGGTGGGGACGAGCAGTACTCC. It yields the protein CASSLLGGDEQYS.

This clonotype was observed many times. The chain carries TRBV20-1 and TRBJ1-1; D remains ambiguous. Germline CDR1 DFQATT, CDR2 SNEGSKA (reference sequence). The CDR3 sequence is 13 residues long. Trimming shortened V by 1 base and J by 1 base, and 7 bases separated the two germline ends. The CDR3 loop is CSARGSGNTEAFF. The CDR3, as DNA: TGCAGTGCTAGAGGGTCAGGGAACACTGAAGCTTTCTTT.

This rearrangement joins TRBV18 to TRBJ2-5; D is perhaps TRBD1 or TRBD2 (5 bases each). The V end lost 2 bases, the J end lost 1 base, and 11 bases lay between the germline ends. The CDR3 sequence is 15 residues long. Germline V lookup: CDR1 KGHSH, CDR2 LQKENI. The chain's CDR3 is CASSPSGRPQETQYF. The CDR3 DNA sequence: TGTGCCAGCTCACCATCAGGGAGACCCCAAGAGACCCAGTACTTC.

DNA for the CDR3: TGTGCCATCAAAGGACAGGGGGGCACCGGGGAGCTGTTTTTT. Translation gives CAIKGQGGTGELFF. J is TRBJ2-2 and V is TRBV10-3; 10 nucleotides match TRBD1. Germline V gene lookup returns CDR1 ENHRY and CDR2 SYGVKD. This CDR3 spans 14 amino acids. V lost 7 bases and J lost 4; bases outside the gene matches: 3.

This clonotype was counted many times. The V and J genes are TRBV12-3 or TRBV12-4 and TRBJ2-4; D gene uncertain. The CDR3 sequence is 15 residues long. V lost 4 bases and J lost 8, with 18 bases in between. As DNA, the CDR3 is TGTGCCAGCAGTTCCCCCGGGCCGTTGGAGTACATTCAGTACTTC. This encodes CASSSPGPLEYIQYF.

V gene TRBV12-3 or TRBV12-4 combines with J gene TRBJ2-3; D unclear. Trimming pared 5 bases from V and 2 bases from J, leaving 14 bases between. This CDR3 comprises 15 residues. In DNA form, the CDR3 reads TGTGCCAGCAGTCCGCGACAAGCTCACACAGATACGCAGTATTTT. Amino acid sequence: CASSPRQAHTDTQYF.

This clonotype appeared many times. The chain is built from TRBV12-3 or TRBV12-4 and TRBJ2-7; D is ambiguous. There are 16 residues in the CDR3. Trimming removed 3 bases at V and 1 base at J, with 16 bases between. The CDR3 DNA reads TGTGCCAGCAGTTTTTCTGGGTCCACCTATTCCTACGAGCAGTACTTC. Residues: CASSFSGSTYSYEQYF.

V usage is TRBV6-1 and J usage is TRBJ1-5; no reliable D call. The CDR3 is 14 amino acids. Trimming stripped 5 bases from V and 6 bases from J, with 14 bases between. The germline gives CDR1 MNHNS, CDR2 SASEGT. CDR3 residues: CASSTSRASQPQHF. The CDR3 nucleotides read TGTGCCAGCAGTACCAGCCGGGCTAGTCAGCCCCAGCATTTT.

The chain uses TRBV5-1 and TRBJ1-5, with D unresolved. The CDR3 totals 14 residues. Trimming took off 2 bases at V and 4 bases at J, with 10 bases between the two ends. The germline V gene encodes CDR1 SGHRS and CDR2 YFSETQ. CDR3 coding DNA: TGCGCCAGCAGCTTCGTCACGGGTAATCAGCCCCAGCATTTT. Translated: CASSFVTGNQPQHF.

This clonotype was counted only a few times. The chain employs TRBV11-2 and TRBJ2-2, with D possibly matching TRBD1 (6 bases). This CDR3 comprises 16 residues. Trimming took 5 bases from V and 4 from J, leaving 17 bases between them. The germline CDR1 and CDR2 sequences are SGHAT and FQNNGV. This chain's CDR3 is CASSNQGQWGTGELFF. In DNA, the CDR3 is TGTGCCAGCAGCAACCAGGGACAATGGGGCACCGGGGAGCTGTTTTTT.

The sample holds many counts of this clonotype. Its ends do not fully match the called genes, so a read error is possible. The rearrangement uses TRBV5-1 and TRBJ2-5; TRBD2 might be the D (6 bases). The CDR3 is made up of 14 amino acids. Looked up from germline, CDR1 is SGHRS and CDR2 is YFSETQ. The CDR3 nucleotides are TGTGCCAGCAGCTTGGTACGGGGGCAAGAGACCCAGTACTTC. It encodes CASSLVRGQETQYF.

CDR3 amino acids: CASSLGTGNEQFF. The CDR3 DNA reads as TGTGCCAGCAGTTTAGGGACGGGCAATGAGCAGTTCTTC. The chain links TRBV28 to TRBJ2-1; D assignment may be TRBD1 or TRBD2 (5 bases each). The CDR3 sequence is 13 residues long. Between the trimmed V and J ends, which lost 2 bases and 6 bases, there was a span of 8 bases. The germline V gene has CDR1 MDHEN and CDR2 SYDVKM.

The chain has TRBV4-1 and TRBJ2-1; tentative D call: TRBD2 (6 bases). This CDR3 contains 11 residues. The V and J ends lost 8 bases and 9 bases respectively, with 11 bases between them. CDR1 and CDR2 (germline): MGHRA, YSYEKL. CDR3 in amino acids: CASARGVEQFF. CDR3 nucleotide sequence: TGCGCCAGCGCTCGCGGGGTTGAGCAGTTCTTC.

This clonotype showed up just a few times. The genes are TRBV30 and TRBJ2-5, with a tentative D call TRBD2 (6 bases). CDR1 is GTSNPN and CDR2 is SVGIG in the germline V gene (reference sequence). Trimming cost V 3 bases and J 7 bases, with 21 bases left between them. The CDR3 has 15 amino acids. CDR3 nucleotide sequence: TGTGCCTGGAGGAAGCCGGGACTCCAGACGGGGACCCAGTACTTC. Its protein is CAWRKPGLQTGTQYF. The full variable domain, its missing parts supplied by reference TRBV30 and TRBJ2-5, is SQTIHQWPATLVQPVGSPLSLECTVEGTSNPNLYWYRQAAGRGLQLLFYSVGIGQISSEVPQNLSASRPQDRQFILSSKKLLLSDSGFYLCAWRKPGLQTGTQYFGPGTRLLVL.